Included here is one TCR beta chain sequence, with context. This clonotype was picked up a small number of times. Its antigen is still unknown. There are no base qualities to consult, and no much larger clone falls within one base. The data were taken from a study of blood T cells in healthy people across ages (dated by TCRdb to the mid-2010s). For the study in its entirety: Template switching captured roughly one uniquely barcoded TCR beta cDNA molecule per two T cells in model experiments. To avoid experimental bias, donors of different ages were spread randomly across the sequencing lanes. For two donors (one aged 18 to 30 and one aged 80 or older), the study analyzed two additional independent replicas of 1 million unique cDNA reads from the same blood draw. Using deep sequencing normalized with unique cDNA molecular identifiers, the study measured how TCR beta repertoire diversity changes with age. The donors were divided into four age groups: young (average roughly 15 years), middle-aged (about 39), aged (approximately 62) and long-lived (82). What the work shows at the level of the full study, not this receptor alone: A strong correlation was found between observed TCR beta diversity and the percentage of naive T cells measured by flow cytometry. Estimates of total diversity from one million sequenced T cells were regarded as lower bounds and underestimates. The CMV infection status of donors was not known, potentially confounding age-related changes in expanded clonotypes. The long-lived group showed more naive CD4+ T cells, fewer expanded clones and increased TCR diversity than the aged group, suggesting age selection. Because profiling used bulk unsorted PBMCs, naive and antigen-experienced compartments could not be compared conclusively. Observed TCR beta diversity per million T cells fell roughly linearly with age, and a significant reduction was already apparent by age about 38.

Libraries came from 5' RACE. The run used an Illumina HiSeq 2500. A second roughly 7 to 11 cycle PCR used a sample-barcoded 5' primer and a J-beta primer mix. A unique molecular identifier was introduced onto each TCR beta cDNA molecule by a template-switch 5' adaptor carrying 12 random nucleotides. At least 3 million CDR3-containing paired-end reads were obtained from each sample. First-strand cDNA was synthesized from all RNA with the Mint cDNA synthesis kit, primed by a TRBC-specific oligonucleotide. After uracil-DNA glycosylase treatment, a first 18-cycle PCR used universal primers M1SS and BC2_uni_R on all cDNA. The study's own analysis went as follows. Normalization of each sample was performed by random selection of 1 million high-quality reads, each carrying a distinct molecular identifier. Reads with shared molecular identifiers were discarded instead of being binned into consensus sequences. MiTCR, with a Q25 quality threshold and the strictest error-elimination algorithm, was used for CDR3 identification, clonotype clustering and error correction. A nonparametric unseen species model with Euler transformation was used to estimate lower-bound total TCR beta diversity. In TCRdb, the public reads were trimmed at Q25 with fastp and aligned with MiXCR, with productive beta chains retained. Here each entry gathers all rows of one CDR3 protein and keeps the most common genes and DNA. These V and J calls derive from TCRdb rather than the authors' analysis. Present in this sample are about 1.4 million distinct CDR3 sequences, roughly 59% of which were seen just once. The ten most abundant clones make up under 8.5% of the sample.

Compared with germline, V lacks 6 bases and J lacks 5 bases; bases without a gene match: 11. From cysteine to phenylalanine, the CDR3 is 17 amino acids long. Just CDR3 DNA is preserved here, 51 bases in frame from base 1. Systemically healthy Caucasian individuals from Russia, over 30 in total and aged about 6 to 100 years, were included as donors. Ten milliliters of peripheral blood were drawn from each donor into EDTA-treated Vacutainer tubes. PBMCs were isolated by Ficoll-Paque density-gradient centrifugation, with at least 6 million obtained per sample. Total RNA, at least 5 micrograms per sample, was extracted from PBMCs with Trizol reagent. For every donor, flow cytometry on a PBMC aliquot measured the percentage of naive CD45RAhigh/CD27high T cells.

The clonotype was recovered from a young man in good health. The chain is assembled from TRBV12-3 or TRBV12-4 and TRBJ2-6; 9 of the junction bases match TRBD1. Sequenced material: blood. The CDR3 in this case is CASRSGTGWKRANVLTF. The nucleotide sequence reads TGTGCCAGCAGGTCCGGGACAGGGTGGAAGAGGGCCAACGTCCTGACTTTC.